This entry describes one T cell receptor (beta chain). Its antigen is unknown. This entry belongs to a study of OX40 agonist ivuxolimab in advanced cancers. Germline CDR1 is SGHRS and CDR2 is YFSETQ. V was clipped by 4 bases and J by 2 bases; unmatched bases: 8. The CDR3 sequence is 15 residues long. Broader study findings: Clonal expansion from baseline to week 6 occurred in both CD4+ and CD8+ T cells. Some nonresponders additionally presented with little normalized T-cell clonal expansion. In the 0.1-3.0 mg/kg groups, partial responders showed among the lowest expansion.

TCRdb keeps only in-frame clones here, not all; method: immunoSEQ multiplex PCR. The table records tens of thousands of clones, 90% to 95% of them present only once. This sequence joins TRBV5-1 and TRBJ2-5, with TRBD1 identical over 7 bases. The receptor was isolated from an adult with an advanced solid tumor such as melanoma, head and neck, liver or kidney cancer. Sample: CD4+ or CD8+ T cells sorted from blood, taken in a trial of the OX40 agonist ivuxolimab. CDR3 sequence: CASSPTLTGQETQYF. The CDR3 DNA reads as TGCGCCAGCAGCCCTACATTGACAGGGCAAGAGACCCAGTACTTC. Drawing the rest from reference TRBV5-1 and TRBJ2-5, the complete variable domain is KAGVTQTPRYLIKTRGQQVTLSCSPISGHRSVSWYQQTPGQGLQFLFEYFSETQRNKGNFPGRFSGRQFSNSRSEMNVSTLELGDSALYLCASSPTLTGQETQYFGPGTRLLVL.